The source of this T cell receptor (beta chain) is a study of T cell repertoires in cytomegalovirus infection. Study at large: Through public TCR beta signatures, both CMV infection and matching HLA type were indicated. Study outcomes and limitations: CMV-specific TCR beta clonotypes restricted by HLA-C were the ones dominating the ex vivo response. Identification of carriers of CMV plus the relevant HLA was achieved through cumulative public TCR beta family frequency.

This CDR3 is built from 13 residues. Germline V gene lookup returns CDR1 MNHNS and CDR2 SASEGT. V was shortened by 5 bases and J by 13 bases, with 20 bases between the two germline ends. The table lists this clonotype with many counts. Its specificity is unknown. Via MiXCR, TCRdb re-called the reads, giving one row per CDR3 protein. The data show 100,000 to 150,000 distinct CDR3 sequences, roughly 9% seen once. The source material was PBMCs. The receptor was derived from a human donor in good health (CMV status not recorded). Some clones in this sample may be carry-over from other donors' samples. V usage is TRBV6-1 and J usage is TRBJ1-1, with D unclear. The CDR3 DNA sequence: TGTGCCAGCAGTTTCTTCACAGAGGGAAACTTTTTCTTT. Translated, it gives CASSFFTEGNFFF.